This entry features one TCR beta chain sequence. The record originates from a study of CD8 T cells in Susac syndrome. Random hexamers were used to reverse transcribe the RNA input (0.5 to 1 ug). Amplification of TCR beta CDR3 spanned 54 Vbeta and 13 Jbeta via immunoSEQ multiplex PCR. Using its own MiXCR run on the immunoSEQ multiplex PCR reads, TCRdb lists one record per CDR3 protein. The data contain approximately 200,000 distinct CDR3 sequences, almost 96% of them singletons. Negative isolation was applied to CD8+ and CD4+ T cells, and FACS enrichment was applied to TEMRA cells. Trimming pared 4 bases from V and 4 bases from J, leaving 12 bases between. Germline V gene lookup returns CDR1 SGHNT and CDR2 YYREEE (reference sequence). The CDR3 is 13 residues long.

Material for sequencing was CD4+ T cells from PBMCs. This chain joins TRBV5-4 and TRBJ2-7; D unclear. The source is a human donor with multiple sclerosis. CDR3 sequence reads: CASSEPGRYEQYF. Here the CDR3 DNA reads TGTGCCAGCAGCGAACCCGGCCGGTACGAGCAGTACTTC.